The rows below give T cell receptor beta chains drawn from one sample of a study of T-cell memory formation after mild COVID-19. TCRdb re-called the 5' RACE reads with MiXCR, one entry per CDR3 protein. Of 400,000 to 500,000 distinct CDR3 sequences listed, over 15% are singletons. The sequenced sample consisted of PBMCs or a T cell subset sorted from them (not recorded which). The receptors derive from an adult woman who had mild COVID-19 (a few samples of this study predate the infection). Cell type and time point are not known. CDR3s include the opening cysteine and the closing phenylalanine or tryptophan. Fields, in order: D gene, J gene, V gene, clone size, CDR3 protein, CDR3 DNA. D genes are given only for firm matches. A clone size is listed for some rows: how often the clone was seen (once, few, many), or a class if it is expanded.

>TRBD2|TRBJ2-1|TRBV5-1|few
CASSGGLAGANEQFF
TGCGCCAGCTCAGGGGGACTAGCGGGAGCTAATGAGCAGTTCTTC
>TRBD1|TRBJ2-2|TRBV7-2|many
CASSYDRVANTGELFF
TGTGCCAGCAGCTACGACAGGGTAGCGAACACCGGGGAGCTGTTTTTT
>TRBD1|TRBJ2-7|TRBV4-1|-
CASSVDRGQWEQYF
TGCGCCAGCAGCGTAGACAGGGGGCAATGGGAGCAGTACTTC
>TRBD2|TRBJ2-1|TRBV29-1|once
CSVEGASGRNEQFF
TGCAGCGTTGAAGGGGCTAGCGGGAGAAATGAGCAGTTCTTC
>TRBD1|TRBJ2-7|TRBV12-3/TRBV12-4|-
CASSPRGQGFEQYF
TGTGCCAGCAGCCCAAGGGGACAGGGTTTCGAGCAGTACTTC
>TRBD1|TRBJ1-1|TRBV6-5|few
CASSYETGAMNTEAFF
TGTGCCAGCAGTTATGAGACAGGGGCCATGAACACTGAAGCTTTCTTT
>TRBD1|TRBJ2-7|TRBV3-1|few
CASRGQGPYEQYF
TGTGCCAGTAGAGGACAGGGCCCCTACGAGCAGTACTTC
>-|TRBJ2-1|TRBV6-2/TRBV6-3|-
CASTLRGSRALDEQFF
TGTGCCAGCACCCTGAGGGGGTCCCGCGCATTGGATGAGCAGTTCTTC
>-|TRBJ2-1|TRBV7-8|-
CASSLERRLIGNEQFF
TGTGCCAGCAGCTTAGAGCGGAGGCTAATTGGCAATGAGCAGTTCTTC
>-|TRBJ1-1|TRBV12-3/TRBV12-4|-
CASSLLIRSEAFF
TGTGCCAGCAGTCTTCTAATTCGGTCTGAAGCTTTCTTT
>-|TRBJ1-6|TRBV3-1|-
CASSLGGRNSPLHF
TGTGCCAGCAGCCTCGGGGGGAGGAATTCACCCCTCCACTTT
>TRBD2|TRBJ2-6|TRBV4-2|-
CASSESGRVVGANVLTF
TGTGCCAGCAGCGAGAGCGGGAGAGTGGTTGGGGCCAACGTCCTGACTTTC
>TRBD1|TRBJ2-7|TRBV7-9|-
CASSSIRDRGPYEQYF
TGTGCCAGCAGCTCGATCCGGGACAGGGGCCCCTACGAGCAGTACTTC
>-|TRBJ1-2|TRBV24-1|-
CATSDLGGNGYTF
TGTGCCACCAGTGATTTGGGGGGGAATGGCTACACCTTC
>TRBD2|TRBJ2-5|TRBV4-1|few
CASSQTSGGAMEETQYF
TGCGCCAGCAGCCAGACTAGCGGGGGGGCCATGGAAGAGACCCAGTACTTC
>-|TRBJ2-1|TRBV9|many
CASSGGAGPYNEQFF
TGTGCCAGCAGCGGGGGGGCAGGGCCCTACAATGAGCAGTTCTTC
>-|TRBJ1-1|TRBV12-3/TRBV12-4|-
CASSSSWGPGGTEAFF
TGTGCCAGCAGTTCATCGTGGGGGCCCGGAGGCACTGAAGCTTTCTTT
>TRBD2|TRBJ2-3|TRBV5-1|many
CASSLGLAGGADTQYF
TGCGCCAGCAGCCTAGGACTAGCGGGAGGGGCAGACACGCAGTATTTT
>-|TRBJ1-3|TRBV6-4|few
CASSPAQGPGNTIYF
TGTGCCAGCAGCCCAGCACAGGGACCTGGAAACACCATATATTTT
>-|TRBJ2-3|TRBV7-9|-
CASSLPTDSSSTDTQYF
TGTGCCAGCAGCTTACCCACGGACAGTTCTTCCACAGATACGCAGTATTTT
>TRBD2|TRBJ2-7|TRBV19|-
CASSNPGRAGEQYF
TGTGCCAGTAGTAACCCGGGGAGGGCTGGCGAGCAGTACTTC
>TRBD1|TRBJ1-5|TRBV20-1|-
CSAPRPDRDGIGSNQPQHF
TGCAGTGCCCCCCGCCCGGACAGGGATGGGATTGGTAGCAATCAGCCCCAGCATTTT
>-|TRBJ2-5|TRBV20-1|many
CSASFWETQYF
TGCAGTGCTAGTTTTTGGGAGACCCAGTACTTC
>-|TRBJ1-6|TRBV12-3/TRBV12-4|-
CASSLEQRLNSPLHF
TGTGCCAGCAGTTTAGAACAGAGGCTAAATTCACCCCTCCACTTT
>TRBD1|TRBJ1-4|TRBV6-5|-
CASSYSKGAGNEKLFF
TGTGCCAGCAGTTACTCGAAGGGGGCTGGTAATGAAAAACTGTTTTTT
>TRBD1|TRBJ2-5|TRBV27|-
CASSPRYRGLGQETQYF
TGTGCCAGCAGTCCCCGCTACAGGGGTTTGGGTCAAGAGACCCAGTACTTC
>-|TRBJ1-5|TRBV24-1|-
CATRSGLNQPQHF
TGTGCCACCAGATCAGGGCTTAATCAGCCCCAGCATTTT
>-|TRBJ2-1|TRBV10-3|few
CAISESGINEQFF
TGTGCCATCAGTGAGTCGGGCATCAATGAGCAGTTCTTC
>-|TRBJ1-6|TRBV5-1|-
CASSLPLQGSNSPLHF
TGCGCCAGCAGCCTTCCCCTACAGGGCTCTAATTCACCCCTCCACTTT
>TRBD2|TRBJ2-3|TRBV7-9|many
CASSFIGSGSNRTDTQYF
TGTGCCAGCAGCTTTATCGGTAGCGGGAGTAACCGCACAGATACGCAGTATTTT
>-|TRBJ1-6|TRBV4-2|-
CASSVQGVASPLHF
TGTGCCAGCAGCGTACAGGGAGTAGCTTCACCCCTCCACTTT
>-|TRBJ2-7|TRBV4-3|few
CASSQGGGMSSYEQYF
TGCGCCAGCAGCCAAGGTGGCGGGATGAGCTCCTACGAGCAGTACTTC
>-|TRBJ1-1|TRBV29-1|-
CSVVSNRDNRNTEAFF
TGCAGCGTTGTCAGTAACAGGGATAATAGGAACACTGAAGCTTTCTTT